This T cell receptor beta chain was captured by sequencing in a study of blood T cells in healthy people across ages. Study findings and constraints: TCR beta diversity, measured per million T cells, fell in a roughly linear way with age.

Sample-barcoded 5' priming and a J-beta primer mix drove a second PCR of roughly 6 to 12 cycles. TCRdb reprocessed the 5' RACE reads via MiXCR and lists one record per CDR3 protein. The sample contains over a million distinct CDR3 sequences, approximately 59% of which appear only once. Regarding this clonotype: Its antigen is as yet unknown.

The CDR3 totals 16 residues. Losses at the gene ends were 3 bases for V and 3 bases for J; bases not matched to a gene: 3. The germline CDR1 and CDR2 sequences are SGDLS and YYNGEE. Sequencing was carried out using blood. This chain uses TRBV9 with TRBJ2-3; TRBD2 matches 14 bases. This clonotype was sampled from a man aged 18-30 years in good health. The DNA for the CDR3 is TGTGCCAGCAGCGCCGGGACTAGCGGGAGAACAGATACGCAGTATTTT. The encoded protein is CASSAGTSGRTDTQYF. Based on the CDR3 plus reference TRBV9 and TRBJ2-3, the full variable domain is DSGVTQTPKHLITATGQRVTLRCSPRSGDLSVYWYQQSLDQGLQFLIQYYNGEERAKGNILERFSAQQFPDLHSELNLSSLELGDSALYFCASSAGTSGRTDTQYFGPGTRLTVL.